This is a list of T cell receptor beta chains from one sample in a study of regulatory T cells in long-lasting Graves disease. One entry per CDR3 protein results from TCRdb running MiXCR on the multiplex PCR reads. The sample yields hundreds of thousands of distinct CDR3 sequences, 15% seen once. These data also formed part of another study, on T cells in Graves' hyperthyroidism and ophthalmopathy.

The source material was peripheral blood mononuclear cells (PBMCs), sampled at new diagnosis, from a patient treated with antithyroid drugs. These receptors were collected from a woman between 40 and 55 years old with Graves disease. Each CDR3 is given with its conserved first and last residue. A D gene is named only where the DNA matches it firmly. Clone sizes are given selectively: once, few, many, or a class where the clone is expanded.

CASSPLFGSSYEQYF | TGTGCCAGCAGTCCCCTCTTCGGGAGTTCATACGAGCAGTACTTC | many | TRBJ2-7 | . | TRBV6-2/TRBV6-3
CASSPTSGEISYEQYF | TGTGCCAGCAGTCCAACTAGCGGAGAAATATCCTACGAGCAGTACTTC | many | TRBJ2-7 | TRBD2 | TRBV12-3/TRBV12-4
CASRKTDSHNEQFF | TGTGCCAGCAGAAAGACGGATAGTCACAATGAGCAGTTCTTC | . | TRBJ2-1 | . | TRBV6-1
CATSDPDSTDTQYF | TGTGCCACCAGTGACCCGGACAGCACAGATACGCAGTATTTT | . | TRBJ2-3 | . | TRBV24-1
CASSLGPGIITQPQHF | TGCGCCAGCAGCTTGGGGCCGGGGATTATAACTCAGCCCCAGCATTTT | . | TRBJ1-5 | . | TRBV5-1
CASSMDQTSTDTQYF | TGTGCCAGTAGTATGGACCAGACGAGCACAGATACGCAGTATTTT | . | TRBJ2-3 | . | TRBV19
CASSEVSSGPLDNEQFF | TGTGCCAGCAGTGAAGTTTCGTCGGGACCTTTAGACAATGAGCAGTTCTTC | many | TRBJ2-1 | . | TRBV2
CASSIGLATQETQYF | TGTGCCAGTAGTATAGGGCTAGCGACCCAAGAGACCCAGTACTTC | . | TRBJ2-5 | . | TRBV19
CATSRDSGSLGTEAFF | TGTGCCACCAGCAGAGATTCGGGGTCCCTGGGCACTGAAGCTTTCTTT | . | TRBJ1-1 | . | TRBV15
CASRNWVNEQFF | TGTGCCAGCAGAAACTGGGTCAATGAGCAGTTCTTC | many | TRBJ2-1 | . | TRBV27
CSARVGQGEVETQYF | TGCAGTGCTAGAGTGGGACAGGGGGAAGTGGAGACCCAGTACTTC | . | TRBJ2-5 | TRBD1 | TRBV20-1
CASGLQWAGDNFEQYF | TGTGCTAGTGGTCTGCAATGGGCAGGGGATAACTTTGAGCAGTACTTC | many | TRBJ2-7 | . | TRBV12-5
CASSHKGANSTDTQYF | TGTGCCAGCAGCCATAAGGGCGCGAATAGCACAGATACGCAGTATTTT | many | TRBJ2-3 | . | TRBV3-1
CATLSGGNEQFF | TGTGCCACCCTTTCAGGCGGGAATGAGCAGTTCTTC | many | TRBJ2-1 | . | TRBV28
CAWAPIGTGVPEQYF | TGTGCCTGGGCCCCTATAGGGACAGGGGTCCCCGAGCAGTACTTC | many | TRBJ2-7 | TRBD1 | TRBV30
CASSSLTSGTYNEQFF | TGTGCCAGCAGCTCGCTGACTAGCGGGACATACAATGAGCAGTTCTTC | many | TRBJ2-1 | TRBD2 | TRBV14
CASSLLGLAGGKDEQYF | TGTGCCAGCAGTTTATTGGGACTAGCGGGAGGGAAGGACGAGCAGTACTTC | few | TRBJ2-7 | TRBD2 | TRBV27
CSARDLGGLPSYNEQFF | TGCAGTGCTAGAGATCTGGGGGGGCTCCCTTCCTACAATGAGCAGTTCTTC | few | TRBJ2-1 | . | TRBV20-1
CASSLVGQAVETQYF | TGTGCCAGCAGCTTAGTGGGGCAGGCGGTGGAGACCCAGTACTTC | many | TRBJ2-5 | . | TRBV7-2
CASSSGELYNEQFF | TGCGCCAGCAGCTCGGGGGAGCTCTACAATGAGCAGTTCTTC | many | TRBJ2-1 | . | TRBV5-1
CASSPSTVAVYGYTF | TGTGCCAGCAGTCCTTCAACGGTGGCTGTCTATGGCTACACCTTC | . | TRBJ1-2 | . | TRBV6-1
CASSFGGRGGYTF | TGTGCCAGCAGTTTTGGGGGGCGAGGAGGCTACACCTTC | many | TRBJ1-2 | . | TRBV12-3/TRBV12-4
CATYWTGDGNQPQHF | TGTGCCACGTATTGGACGGGGGATGGAAATCAGCCCCAGCATTTT | . | TRBJ1-5 | . | TRBV15
CSARGLAGDLEQFF | TGCAGTGCTAGAGGGCTAGCGGGAGACCTTGAGCAGTTCTTC | . | TRBJ2-1 | TRBD2 | TRBV20-1
CASSHGGTEAFF | TGTGCCAGCAGCCACGGAGGCACTGAAGCTTTCTTT | many | TRBJ1-1 | . | TRBV28
CASRATGAGEKLFF | TGTGCCAGCAGAGCGACAGGGGCTGGTGAAAAACTGTTTTTT | . | TRBJ1-4 | TRBD1 | TRBV28
CASSLRRGTTSTDTQYF | TGTGCCAGCAGCCTTCGGCGGGGAACCACTAGCACAGATACGCAGTATTTT | many | TRBJ2-3 | . | TRBV11-2
CASSLAGGRNLHADTQYF | TGCGCCAGCAGCTTGGCCGGTGGGAGGAACCTCCACGCAGATACGCAGTATTTT | many | TRBJ2-3 | . | TRBV5-1
CASSRTGIGTDTQYF | TGTGCCAGCAGTCGTACAGGCATCGGCACAGATACGCAGTATTTT | few | TRBJ2-3 | . | TRBV28
CASSFGSGKLFF | TGTGCCAGCAGTTTCGGATCCGGGAAGCTGTTTTTT | . | TRBJ2-2 | . | TRBV12-3/TRBV12-4
CASMGTSGSYNEQFF | TGTGCCAGCATGGGGACTAGCGGGAGTTACAATGAGCAGTTCTTC | . | TRBJ2-1 | TRBD2 | TRBV28
CASSQVHPSEQFF | TGTGCCAGCAGCCAAGTCCACCCCAGCGAGCAGTTCTTC | . | TRBJ2-1 | . | TRBV14
CASSPRRGGGETQYF | TGTGCCAGCAGCCCCCGTCGGGGGGGAGGAGAGACCCAGTACTTC | few | TRBJ2-5 | TRBD2 | TRBV7-9
CATSDPTLAATRFQETQYF | TGTGCCACCAGTGATCCAACACTAGCGGCCACCAGATTCCAAGAGACCCAGTACTTC | . | TRBJ2-5 | TRBD2 | TRBV24-1
CASDRGSPDTQYF | TGTGCCAGCGATCGCGGGAGCCCAGATACGCAGTATTTT | many | TRBJ2-3 | TRBD2 | TRBV5-4
CASKTNPNTEAFF | TGTGCCAGCAAGACCAACCCGAACACTGAAGCTTTCTTT | . | TRBJ1-1 | . | TRBV2
CASSLGQGSTLEQFF | TGCGCCAGCAGCTTAGGGCAGGGGTCGACACTTGAGCAGTTCTTC | many | TRBJ2-1 | . | TRBV5-1
CSVAGIGANVLTF | TGCAGCGTAGCAGGGATTGGGGCCAACGTCCTGACTTTC | many | TRBJ2-6 | . | TRBV29-1